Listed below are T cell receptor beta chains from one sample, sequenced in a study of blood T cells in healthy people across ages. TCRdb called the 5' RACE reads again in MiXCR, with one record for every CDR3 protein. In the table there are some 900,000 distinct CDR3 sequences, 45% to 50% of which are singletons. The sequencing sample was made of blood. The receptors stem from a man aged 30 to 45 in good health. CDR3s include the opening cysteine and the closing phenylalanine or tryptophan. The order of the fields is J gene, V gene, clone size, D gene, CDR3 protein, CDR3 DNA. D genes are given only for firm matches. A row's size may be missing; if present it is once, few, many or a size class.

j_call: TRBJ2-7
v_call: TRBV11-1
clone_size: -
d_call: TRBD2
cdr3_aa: CASRPNSGGEYEQYF
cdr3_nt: TGTGCCAGCCGCCCTAATAGCGGGGGAGAATACGAGCAGTACTTC

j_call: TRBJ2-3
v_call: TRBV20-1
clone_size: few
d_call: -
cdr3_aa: CSARAGTLGADTQYF
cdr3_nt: TGCAGTGCTAGAGCCGGGACCCTTGGGGCAGATACGCAGTATTTT

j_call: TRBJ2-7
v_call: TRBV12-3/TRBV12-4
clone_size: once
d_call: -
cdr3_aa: CASRGGVYNEQYF
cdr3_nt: TGTGCCAGCAGAGGAGGGGTCTACAATGAGCAGTACTTC

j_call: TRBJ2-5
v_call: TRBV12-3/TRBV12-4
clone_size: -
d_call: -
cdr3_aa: CASSLWIGETQYF
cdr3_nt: TGTGCCAGCAGTTTATGGATTGGAGAGACCCAGTACTTC

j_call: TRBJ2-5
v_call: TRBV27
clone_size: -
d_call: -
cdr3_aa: CASSLTGSRQETQYF
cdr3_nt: TGTGCCAGCAGTTTGACAGGTTCACGCCAAGAGACCCAGTACTTC

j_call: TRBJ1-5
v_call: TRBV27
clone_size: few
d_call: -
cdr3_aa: CASSLGVGSNQPQHF
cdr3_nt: TGTGCCAGCAGTTTGGGGGTCGGAAGCAATCAGCCCCAGCATTTT

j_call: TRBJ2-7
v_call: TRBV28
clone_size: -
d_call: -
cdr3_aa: CASRSTGSSYEQYF
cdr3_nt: TGTGCCAGCAGATCGACAGGAAGCTCCTACGAGCAGTACTTC

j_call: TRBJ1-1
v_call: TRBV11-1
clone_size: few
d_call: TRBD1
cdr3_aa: CASSPRTGQMNTEAFF
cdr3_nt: TGTGCCAGCAGCCCTAGGACGGGACAGATGAACACTGAAGCTTTCTTT

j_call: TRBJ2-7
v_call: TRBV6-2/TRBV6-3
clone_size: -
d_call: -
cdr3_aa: CASSYLAFSSYEQYF
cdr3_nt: TGTGCCAGCAGTTACCTAGCCTTCAGCTCCTACGAGCAGTACTTC

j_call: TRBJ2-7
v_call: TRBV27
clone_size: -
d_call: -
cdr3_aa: CASRLEQGYEQYF
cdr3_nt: TGTGCCAGCAGACTCGAACAGGGCTACGAGCAGTACTTC

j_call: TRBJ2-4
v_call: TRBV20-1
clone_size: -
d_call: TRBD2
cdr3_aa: CSARTGTSGGGNIQYF
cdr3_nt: TGCAGTGCTAGAACCGGGACTAGCGGGGGAGGAAACATTCAGTACTTC

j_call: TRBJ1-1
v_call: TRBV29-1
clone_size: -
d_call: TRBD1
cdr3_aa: CSVEGQGNTEAFF
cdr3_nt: TGCAGCGTTGAAGGACAGGGGAACACTGAAGCTTTCTTT

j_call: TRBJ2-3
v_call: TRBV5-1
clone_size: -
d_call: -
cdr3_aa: CASSLGSGFLTDTQYF
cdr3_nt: TGCGCCAGCAGCTTGGGGAGCGGCTTCCTCACAGATACGCAGTATTTT

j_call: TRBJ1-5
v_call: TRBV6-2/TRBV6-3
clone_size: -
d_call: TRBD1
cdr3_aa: CASRQGQISNQPQHF
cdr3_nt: TGTGCCAGCAGACAGGGACAGATAAGCAATCAGCCCCAGCATTTT

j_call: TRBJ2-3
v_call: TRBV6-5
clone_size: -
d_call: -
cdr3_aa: CASSFGQRRDTQYF
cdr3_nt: TGTGCCAGCAGTTTCGGACAGAGACGAGATACGCAGTATTTT

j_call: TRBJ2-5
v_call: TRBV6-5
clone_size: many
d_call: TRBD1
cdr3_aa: CASSDRELATQYF
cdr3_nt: TGTGCCAGCAGCGACAGGGAATTAGCGACCCAGTACTTC

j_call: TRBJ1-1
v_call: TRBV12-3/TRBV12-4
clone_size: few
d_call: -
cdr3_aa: CASSFRGGNTEAFF
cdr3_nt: TGTGCCAGCAGTTTCAGGGGCGGGAACACTGAAGCTTTCTTT

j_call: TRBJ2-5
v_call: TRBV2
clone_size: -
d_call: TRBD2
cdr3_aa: CASSGLAGLETQYF
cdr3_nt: TGTGCCAGCAGTGGACTAGCGGGGCTAGAGACCCAGTACTTC

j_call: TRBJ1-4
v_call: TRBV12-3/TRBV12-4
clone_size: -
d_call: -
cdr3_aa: CASSLNVGGGEKLFF
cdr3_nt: TGTGCCAGCAGTTTAAACGTCGGAGGGGGGGAAAAACTGTTTTTT

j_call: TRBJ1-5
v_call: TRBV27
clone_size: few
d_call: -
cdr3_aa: CASTKGSNQPQHF
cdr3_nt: TGTGCCAGCACCAAGGGGAGCAATCAGCCCCAGCATTTT

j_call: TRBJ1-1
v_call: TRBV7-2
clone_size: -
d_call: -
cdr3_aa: CASSPKSTEAFF
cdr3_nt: TGTGCCAGCAGCCCAAAGAGCACTGAAGCTTTCTTT

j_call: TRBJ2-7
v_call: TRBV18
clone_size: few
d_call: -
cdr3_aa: CASSAQGSEQYF
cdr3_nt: TGTGCCAGCTCAGCCCAGGGGAGCGAGCAGTACTTC

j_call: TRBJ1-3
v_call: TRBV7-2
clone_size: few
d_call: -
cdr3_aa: CASSLQGGNTIYF
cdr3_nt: TGTGCCAGCAGCTTACAGGGGGGAAACACCATATATTTT

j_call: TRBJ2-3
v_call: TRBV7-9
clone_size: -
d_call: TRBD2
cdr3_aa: CASSPGEGGRTDTQYF
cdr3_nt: TGTGCCAGCAGCCCTGGGGAGGGCGGCCGCACAGATACGCAGTATTTT

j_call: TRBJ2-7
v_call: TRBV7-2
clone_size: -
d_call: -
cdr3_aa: CASNEPDRSGPYEQYF
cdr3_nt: TGTGCCAGCAACGAACCCGACAGATCGGGTCCTTACGAGCAGTACTTC

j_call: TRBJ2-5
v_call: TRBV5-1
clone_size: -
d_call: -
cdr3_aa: CASSARRGGETQYF
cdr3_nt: TGCGCCAGCAGCGCCAGGAGGGGTGGAGAGACCCAGTACTTC

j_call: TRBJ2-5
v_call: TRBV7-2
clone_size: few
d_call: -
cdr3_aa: CASSEVLRETQYF
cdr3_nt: TGTGCCAGCAGCGAGGTCCTTAGGGAGACCCAGTACTTC

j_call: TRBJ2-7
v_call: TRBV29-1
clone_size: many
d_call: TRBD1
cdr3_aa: CSVIQGAGEQYF
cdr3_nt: TGCAGCGTAATACAGGGGGCGGGCGAGCAGTACTTC

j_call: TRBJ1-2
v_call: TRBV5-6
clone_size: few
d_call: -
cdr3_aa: CASSLAGEGPHGYTF
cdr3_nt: TGTGCCAGCAGCTTGGCGGGGGAGGGTCCCCATGGCTACACCTTC

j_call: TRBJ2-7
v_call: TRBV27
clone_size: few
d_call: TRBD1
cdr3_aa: CASSGRTGSYEQYF
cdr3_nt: TGTGCCAGCAGTGGAAGGACAGGCTCCTACGAGCAGTACTTC

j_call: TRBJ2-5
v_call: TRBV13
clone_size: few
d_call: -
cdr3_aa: CATQLGGKETQYF
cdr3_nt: TGTGCCACCCAGTTGGGGGGTAAAGAGACCCAGTACTTC

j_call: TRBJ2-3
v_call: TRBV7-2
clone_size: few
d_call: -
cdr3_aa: CASSTQGPASDTQYF
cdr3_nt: TGTGCCAGCAGCACACAAGGTCCGGCCTCAGATACGCAGTATTTT

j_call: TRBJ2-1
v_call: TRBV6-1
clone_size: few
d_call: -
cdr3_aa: CASSDLGGTDEQFF
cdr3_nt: TGTGCCAGCAGTGATCTAGGGGGTACAGATGAGCAGTTCTTC

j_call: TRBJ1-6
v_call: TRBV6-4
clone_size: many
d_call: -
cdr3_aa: CASSDSGSDSYNSPLHF
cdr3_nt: TGTGCCAGCAGTGACTCTGGATCGGACAGCTATAATTCACCCCTCCACTTT

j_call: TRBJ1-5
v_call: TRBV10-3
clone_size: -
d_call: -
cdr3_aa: CAISGGGQRPQHF
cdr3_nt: TGTGCCATCAGTGGCGGAGGGCAGCGTCCCCAGCATTTT

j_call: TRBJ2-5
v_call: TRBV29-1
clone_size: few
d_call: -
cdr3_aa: CSVDWGSKTQYF
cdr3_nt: TGCAGCGTTGATTGGGGGTCGAAGACCCAGTACTTC

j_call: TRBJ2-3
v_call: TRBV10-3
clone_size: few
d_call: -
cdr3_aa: CAISDRQDTQYF
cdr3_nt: TGTGCCATCAGTGACAGACAAGATACGCAGTATTTT

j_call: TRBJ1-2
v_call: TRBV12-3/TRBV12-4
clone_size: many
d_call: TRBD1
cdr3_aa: CASSPGQGYGYTF
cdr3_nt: TGTGCCAGCAGCCCTGGACAGGGCTATGGCTACACCTTC

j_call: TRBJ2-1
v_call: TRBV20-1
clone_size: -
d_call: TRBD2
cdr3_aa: CSAGRISGGPYNEQFF
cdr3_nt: TGCAGTGCTGGGCGAATAAGCGGGGGGCCCTACAATGAGCAGTTCTTC

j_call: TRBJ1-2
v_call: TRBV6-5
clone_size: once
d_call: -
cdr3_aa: CASSFTAASNYGYTF
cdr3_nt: TGTGCCAGCAGTTTTACAGCCGCGTCTAACTATGGCTACACCTTC